This T cell receptor (beta chain) was sequenced for a study of human T cells and chemical hapten exposure. The V end was cut by 3 bases, the J end by 7 bases, with 9 bases between. The CDR3 is 11 amino acids. The germline CDR1 and CDR2 sequences are SQVTM and ANQGSEA. This clonotype was found many times. The antigen is not known. Study-wide points: Significantly more large CDR3 similarity clusters arose among expanded TCRs than among controls.

The time point is: pre-sensitization, week 0. Treatment reported: therapeutic diphenylcyclopropenone sensitization with weekly scalp DPC. Sequencing started from total RNA isolated from unfractionated whole blood. TCRdb re-analysed the RACE reads in MiXCR, keeping a single row per CDR3 protein. The sample carries about 98,000 distinct CDR3 sequences, 11% recorded once. The receptor comes from a woman in her sixties with alopecia areata. Some clones in this sample may be carry-over from other donors' samples. The chain employs TRBV29-1 and TRBJ2-5; D might be TRBD1 or TRBD2, each matching 5 bases. Sequences were derived from whole blood, sampled in connection with sensitization to the hapten diphenylcyclopropenone (DPC). The CDR3 sequence is CSVEGGGTQYF. The CDR3, as DNA: TGCAGCGTTGAGGGTGGGGGGACCCAGTACTTC.